A single sample is the source of the 10 T cell receptor beta chains below, sequenced in a study of OX40 agonist ivuxolimab in advanced cancers. Clones were read by immunoSEQ multiplex PCR, and TCRdb kept only the in-frame ones, dropping some. This table holds 49,000 or so clones, around 90% found once. The material was CD4+ or CD8+ T cells sorted from blood, obtained in a trial of the OX40 agonist ivuxolimab. The receptors here all came from an adult with an advanced solid tumor such as melanoma, head and neck, liver or kidney cancer.

The chain combines TRBV19 with TRBJ1-5; the match to TRBD1 covers 11 bases. Germline V CDR1 and CDR2: LNHDA, SQIVND (reference sequence). This CDR3 has 13 amino acids. The trim removed 5 bases at V and 6 bases at J, leaving 0 bases unmatched. Written as DNA, the CDR3 is TGTGCCAGTAGTGGACAGGGGGCTCAGCCCCAGCATTTT. As protein: CASSGQGAQPQHF.

The V and J genes are TRBV19 and TRBJ1-5; D is unclear. The CDR3 sequence is 15 residues long. V dropped 3 bases and J dropped 1 base, with 10 bases sitting between them. The germline V gene encodes CDR1 LNHDA and CDR2 SQIVND (reference sequence). The CDR3 loop is CASSMILYSNQPQHF. The CDR3 bases are TGTGCCAGTAGTATGATCCTATACAGCAATCAGCCCCAGCATTTT.

This sequence joins TRBV9 and TRBJ2-7; D is undetermined. This CDR3 is built from 11 residues. Germline loops: CDR1 SGDLS, CDR2 YYNGEE. The germline V and J ends were trimmed by 4 bases and 3 bases, with 5 bases remaining between them. Here the CDR3 reads CASSLGYEQYF. Written as DNA, the CDR3 is TGTGCCAGCAGCTTGGGCTACGAGCAGTACTTC.

The chain has TRBV7-9 and TRBJ2-7, with no clear D. The germline gives CDR1 SEHNR, CDR2 FQNEAQ (reference sequence). This CDR3 spans 13 amino acids. Trimming left V 4 bases short and J 3 bases short, with 10 bases between. The CDR3 protein is CASSSPTSYEQYF. The CDR3, as DNA: TGTGCCAGCAGCTCACCAACCAGCTACGAGCAGTACTTC. The complete variable domain, with remaining parts taken from reference TRBV7-9 and TRBJ2-7, reads DTGVSQNPRHKITKRGQNVTFRCDPISEHNRLYWYRQTLGQGPEFLTYFQNEAQLEKSRLLSDRFSAERPKGSFSTLEIQRTEQGDSAMYLCASSSPTSYEQYFGPGTRLTVT.

The V call is TRBV6-5, the J call TRBJ2-7; maybe TRBD2 (6 bases). V lost 2 bases to trimming and J lost 2 bases, with 16 bases between them. The CDR3 runs 16 residues. The V gene's germline CDR1 is MNHEY and CDR2 SVGAGI. The chain's CDR3 is CASSYGGRKGTYEQYF. CDR3 DNA sequence: TGTGCCAGCAGTTACGGGGGGAGGAAGGGGACCTACGAGCAGTACTTC.

The chain is built from TRBV4-1 and TRBJ2-4, with TRBD1 matching over 8 bases. The CDR3 length is 17 residues. Germline CDR1 is MGHRA and CDR2 is YSYEKL. Trimming removed 2 bases from V and 0 bases from J; junction bases left unmatched: 6. The CDR3 DNA is TGCGCCAGCAGCCAACAGGACAGGGCCCTAGCCAAAAACATTCAGTACTTC. It yields the protein CASSQQDRALAKNIQYF.

The V call is TRBV4-2, the J call TRBJ2-3; 11 nucleotides match TRBD2. Germline assignment: CDR1 LGHNA and CDR2 YNFKEQ. With 0 bases clipped from V and 2 bases from J, the junction kept 7 bases outside the gene matches. The CDR3 contains 18 residues. The CDR3 sequence: CASSQEILAGDLTDTQYF. DNA for the CDR3: TGTGCCAGCAGCCAAGAAATACTAGCGGGAGACCTCACAGATACGCAGTATTTT.

The V call is TRBV27, the J call TRBJ2-3; D gene uncertain. The CDR3 totals 13 residues. CDR1 is MNHEY and CDR2 is SMNVEV in the germline V gene (reference sequence). The V gene lost 0 bases and the J gene lost 1 base, with 2 bases spanning the gap. CDR3 DNA sequence: TGTGCCAGCAGTTTATCGGGCACAGATACGCAGTATTTT. This translates into CASSLSGTDTQYF.

This chain links TRBV5-1 with TRBJ2-5; 9 bases fit TRBD1. The J call may be wrong; the DNA end is better matched by TRBJ2-7. Germline-derived CDR1 and CDR2 are SGHRS and YFSETQ. This CDR3 comprises 15 residues. CDR3 in amino acids: CASSLAQGAKYEQYF. The CDR3 DNA is TGCGCCAGCAGCTTGGCACAGGGGGCGAAGTACGAGCAGTACTTC.

The sample holds a few counts of this clone. This chain links TRBV6-6 with TRBJ2-7, with D perhaps TRBD2 (6 bases). CDR3 length: 15 residues. The germline V gene encodes CDR1 MNHNY and CDR2 SVGAGI (reference sequence). V was clipped by 0 bases and J by 2 bases, with 11 bases between them. The CDR3 coding sequence is TGTGCCAGCAGTTACTCCCCTAGCGCTCCCTACGAGCAGTACTTC. It is translated as CASSYSPSAPYEQYF.